The 30 T cell receptor beta chains below were found in one sample sequenced in a study of T cells after yellow fever vaccination. Using its own MiXCR run on the 5' RACE reads, TCRdb lists one record per CDR3 protein. In the table there are some 320,000 distinct CDR3 sequences, 8.7% of which are singletons. Specimen: CD4+ T cells sorted from PBMCs, collected 5 days after the yellow fever booster vaccination. Source of these receptors: a man aged 18 to 30 who received the YFV17D yellow fever vaccine.

This clonotype was picked up a small number of times. The V and J genes are TRBV6-2 or TRBV6-3 and TRBJ1-5, with a tentative D call TRBD1 (5 bases). V dropped 2 bases and J dropped 12 bases, with 11 bases sitting between them. The CDR3 has 12 residues. Germline V gene sequence: CDR1 MNHEY, CDR2 SVGEGT. CDR3 amino acids: CASSYQWGNQHF. As DNA, the CDR3 is TGTGCCAGCAGTTACCAGTGGGGGAACCAGCATTTT.

The chain recombines TRBV5-1 with TRBJ1-1, with D perhaps TRBD1 (5 bases). Germline V gene data show CDR1 as SGHRS and CDR2 as YFSETQ. CDR3 length: 16 amino acids. V was shortened by 3 bases and J by 11 bases, with 26 bases between the two germline ends. The CDR3 DNA reads as TGCGCCAGCAGCTCGGATGGGGGTGGAGGAGCAACAATCGCTTTCTTT. Translating gives CASSSDGGGGATIAFF. The full variable domain, in which reference TRBV5-1 and TRBJ1-1 provide the parts outside the CDR3, is KAGVTQTPRYLIKTRGQQVTLSCSPISGHRSVSWYQQTPGQGLQFLFEYFSETQRNKGNFPGRFSGRQFSNSRSEMNVSTLELGDSALYLCASSSDGGGGATIAFFGQGTRLTVV.

This clonotype was picked up one time. The chain couples TRBV5-1 to TRBJ2-2, with TRBD1 matching over 7 bases. V dropped 9 bases and J dropped 2; count of bases not matched to a gene: 4. Germline V gives CDR1 SGHRS, CDR2 YFSETQ. The CDR3 spans 13 residues. This CDR3 is CAKGQKNTGELFF. CDR3 coding DNA: TGCGCCAAGGGACAGAAAAACACCGGGGAGCTGTTTTTT.

The chain recombines TRBV19 with TRBJ2-6; perhaps TRBD2 as D (5 bases). This CDR3 is built from 15 residues. Trimming removed 2 bases from V and 4 bases from J, with 9 bases in between. Germline CDR1 reads LNHDA; CDR2 reads SQIVND (reference sequence). The CDR3 region is CASSIRGSGANVLTF. The CDR3 region has the DNA TGTGCCAGTAGTATACGGGGATCGGGGGCCAACGTCCTGACTTTC.

The rearrangement links TRBV12-3 or TRBV12-4 to TRBJ1-5, with no clear D. With 4 bases removed from V and 5 bases from J, the gap between germline ends came to 12 bases. The CDR3 sequence is 14 residues long. In DNA, the CDR3 is TGTGCCAGCAGTTCACCGGGTCCATATCAGCCCCAGCATTTT. It is translated as CASSSPGPYQPQHF.

This clonotype was seen more than once but under ten times. This chain uses TRBV12-3 or TRBV12-4 with TRBJ1-2; 8 bases align to TRBD1. Unmatched junction bases numbered 7, after V lost 6 bases and J lost 7 bases. This CDR3 contains 13 residues. The CDR3 nucleotides read TGTGCCAGCAGCCCAGGGGGCGAGGGTGGCTACACCTTC. Its translation is CASSPGGEGGYTF.

Many counts were recorded for this clonotype. The rearrangement links TRBV5-6 to TRBJ2-2; D might be TRBD1 (5 bases). Germline lookup yields CDR1 SGHDT and CDR2 YYEEEE. Trimming stripped 3 bases from V and 0 bases from J, with 12 bases between. This CDR3 is 16 amino acids long. The CDR3 bases are TGTGCCAGCAGCTCCTACAGGCTCGCGAACACCGGGGAGCTGTTTTTT. Translated: CASSSYRLANTGELFF.

This clonotype was picked up a small number of times. J is TRBJ1-5 and V is TRBV4-3; D call uncertain. V was pared by 3 bases and J by 4 bases, with 7 bases between. CDR1 is LGHNA, CDR2 YSLEER, per germline. The CDR3 contains 13 residues. CDR3 nucleotide sequence: TGCGCCAGCAGCCAGTGGCCTAATCAGCCCCAGCATTTT. It is translated as CASSQWPNQPQHF.

The chain recombines TRBV6-5 with TRBJ2-3; tentative D call: TRBD1 (6 bases). Trimming stripped 5 bases from V and 6 bases from J, with 21 bases between. Germline CDR1 and CDR2: MNHEY and SVGAGI. The CDR3 sequence is 16 residues long. The CDR3 region is CASSPLSGTLPDTQYF. The CDR3 bases are TGTGCCAGCAGTCCACTCTCCGGGACACTCCCCGATACGCAGTATTTT.

This clonotype was counted at least ten times. The chain recombines TRBV4-3 with TRBJ1-3, with 7 bases lining up with TRBD1. This CDR3 comprises 17 residues. Germline V gene data show CDR1 as LGHNA and CDR2 as YSLEER. The J segment lost 0 bases and the V segment lost 4 bases, leaving 9 bases of the junction unmatched. CDR3: CASSLHFTGASGNTIYF. In DNA form, the CDR3 reads TGCGCCAGCAGCCTCCACTTTACAGGGGCCTCTGGAAACACCATATATTTT.

This clonotype was seen many times. The chain couples TRBV9 to TRBJ1-6; TRBD1 might be the D (5 bases). The CDR3 is 14 residues long. Deletions cut 0 bases from V and 6 bases from J, with 7 bases between. Per the germline V gene, CDR1 is SGDLS and CDR2 is YYNGEE. This chain's CDR3 is CASSVGDGNSPLHF. CDR3 bases: TGTGCCAGCAGCGTAGGGGACGGTAATTCACCCCTCCACTTT.

This clonotype was recorded many times. This chain joins TRBV7-9 and TRBJ2-3; 7 nucleotides line up with TRBD1. The CDR3 length is 15 residues. Germline V gene data show CDR1 as SEHNR and CDR2 as FQNEAQ (reference sequence). The ends lost 5 bases at V and 4 bases at J; junction bases unmatched: 9. The CDR3 sequence: CASSHRDSYADTQYF. The CDR3 DNA reads TGTGCCAGCAGCCATCGGGACAGCTATGCAGATACGCAGTATTTT.

This clonotype was counted a few times. The chain couples TRBV5-5 to TRBJ2-7; tentatively, D is TRBD2 (5 bases). Per germline, CDR1 SGHKS and CDR2 YYEKEE (reference sequence). The V and J ends lost 2 bases and 2 bases respectively, with 8 bases between them. CDR3 size: 13 residues. CDR3 in DNA: TGTGCCAGCAGCTTTAGCGCCACCTACGAGCAGTACGTC. Translating gives CASSFSATYEQYV.

The sample holds many counts of this clonotype. The chain carries TRBV5-1 and TRBJ2-2, with D possibly TRBD1 on 6 matching bases. The V end lost 0 bases, the J end lost 7 bases, and 13 bases lay between the germline ends. The CDR3 is 15 amino acids. CDR1 and CDR2 from the germline V gene are SGHRS and YFSETQ. The CDR3 sequence: CASSLAAEGDGELFF. The CDR3 bases are TGCGCCAGCAGCTTGGCGGCAGAGGGGGACGGGGAGCTGTTTTTT.

This clonotype was counted a few times. This chain links TRBV25-1 with TRBJ1-1; no clear D gene. The CDR3 totals 13 residues. CDR1 is MGHDK and CDR2 is SYGVNS in the germline V gene. V was clipped by 3 bases and J by 11 bases, with 16 bases between them. CDR3 DNA: TGTGCCAGCAGTGACGGTGGATTTGGGAGGGCTTTCTTT. It is translated as CASSDGGFGRAFF.

The table lists this clonotype with many counts. The J gene is TRBJ2-6, the V gene TRBV10-3, with D tentatively TRBD1 (7 bases). V was shortened by 5 bases and J by 2 bases, with 16 bases between the two germline ends. The CDR3 has 17 amino acids. Germline V gene sequence: CDR1 ENHRY, CDR2 SYGVKD. This CDR3 reads CAISTDREEAGANVLTF. CDR3 in DNA: TGTGCCATCAGTACCGACAGGGAGGAGGCTGGGGCCAACGTCCTGACTTTC.

The sample holds a few counts of this clonotype. V is TRBV20-1 and J is TRBJ1-2, with a tentative D call TRBD1 (5 bases). CDR3 length: 15 amino acids. The ends were cut back, 0 bases at V and 4 bases at J, with 15 bases in the middle. Germline CDR1 DFQATT, CDR2 SNEGSKA (reference sequence). This CDR3 is CSARDFGGAIYGYTF. For the CDR3, the DNA is TGCAGTGCTAGAGATTTTGGAGGGGCCATCTATGGCTACACCTTC.

The chain combines TRBV20-1 with TRBJ2-2; TRBD2 matches 12 bases. With 3 bases clipped from V and 6 bases from J, the junction kept 14 bases outside the gene matches. The CDR3 totals 18 residues. Germline CDR1 reads DFQATT; CDR2 reads SNEGSKA (reference sequence). CDR3: CSASGKWSLAGGPGELFF. The CDR3 DNA follows: TGCAGTGCTAGCGGGAAGTGGTCGCTAGCGGGGGGGCCCGGGGAGCTGTTTTTT.

This clonotype was found a few times. The chain recombines TRBV6-5 with TRBJ1-6; possibly TRBD1 for D (5 bases). The CDR3 extends over 12 amino acids. Trimming took off 2 bases at V and 9 bases at J, with 5 bases between the two ends. Germline V gene lookup returns CDR1 MNHEY and CDR2 SVGAGI. CDR3 nucleotides: TGTGCCAGCAGTTACGGGGGTTCACCCCTCCACTTT. This gives the protein CASSYGGSPLHF.

A few counts support this clonotype. The V call is TRBV7-2, the J call TRBJ2-6; D gene ambiguous. CDR1 is SGHTA, CDR2 FQGNSA, per germline. The CDR3 is 15 amino acids. Trimming cost V 7 bases and J 1 base, with 11 bases left between them. CDR3 loop: CASTLDWSGANVLTF. The CDR3 DNA sequence: TGTGCCAGCACCCTCGATTGGTCTGGGGCCAACGTCCTGACTTTC.

This clonotype showed up many times. The J gene is TRBJ2-2, the V gene TRBV7-2, with D unclear. Trimming left V 3 bases short and J 6 bases short, with 11 bases between. Germline V gives CDR1 SGHTA, CDR2 FQGNSA. The CDR3 sequence is 14 residues long. CDR3 region: CASSFVYLAGELFF. CDR3 DNA: TGTGCCAGCAGCTTTGTGTATTTGGCCGGGGAGCTGTTTTTT.

Ten or more counts support this clonotype. This rearrangement joins TRBV4-2 to TRBJ2-7, with a possible D match to TRBD2 (7 bases). CDR1 and CDR2 (germline): LGHNA, YNFKEQ. The CDR3 loop spans 14 amino acids. Trimming removed 4 bases from V and 0 bases from J, with 10 bases in between. CDR3 bases: TGTGCCAGCAGCCTTCGGGGGGCCTCCTACGAGCAGTACTTC. As protein: CASSLRGASYEQYF.

The chain employs TRBV12-3 or TRBV12-4 and TRBJ2-2; 7 positions match TRBD2. V trimming: 6 bases; J trimming: 6 bases; junction bases outside the gene matches: 13. CDR3 length: 16 amino acids. CDR3 DNA sequence: TGTGCCAGCAGCCCAATCCGGGAGGCTACCGCCGGGGAGCTGTTTTTT. Translated: CASSPIREATAGELFF.

This clonotype occurred a few times. J is TRBJ2-1 and V is TRBV7-2, with 7 bases that match TRBD2. V shed 5 bases and J 1 base; nucleotides not matched to a gene: 8. Germline assignment: CDR1 SGHTA and CDR2 FQGNSA. The CDR3 is 16 residues long. The CDR3 spells CASSPQWGGSYNEQFF. In DNA form, the CDR3 reads TGTGCCAGCAGCCCCCAGTGGGGGGGGTCCTACAATGAGCAGTTCTTC.

A few counts support this clonotype. V usage is TRBV12-3 or TRBV12-4 and J usage is TRBJ2-5; D is unclear. The CDR3 is made up of 13 amino acids. V was cut by 8 bases and J by 4 bases, with 14 bases left in between. The CDR3 bases are TGTGCCAGCGTCCTGAGATGGGGAGAGACCCAGTACTTC. Its translation: CASVLRWGETQYF.

The chain is built from TRBV4-1 and TRBJ2-7; 9 nucleotides align to TRBD1. The germline V gene encodes CDR1 MGHRA and CDR2 YSYEKL. The CDR3 is 14 amino acids. J gave up 4 bases and V 5 bases, and 6 bases lay outside the gene matches. CDR3 amino acids: CASSKGTGYYEQYV. DNA for the CDR3: TGCGCCAGCAGCAAAGGGACAGGGTATTACGAGCAGTACGTC.

This chain joins TRBV12-3 or TRBV12-4 and TRBJ2-7; maybe TRBD2 (5 bases). V lost 2 bases and J lost 0, with 11 bases in between. The CDR3 length is 15 residues. Here the CDR3 DNA reads TGTGCCAGCAGTTTACATATCGGAGGCTCCTACGAGCAGTACTTC. Protein: CASSLHIGGSYEQYF.

This clonotype was detected a few times. V is TRBV11-2 and J is TRBJ1-1; D possibly corresponds to TRBD1 (6 bases). Deletions cut 0 bases from V and 4 bases from J, with 15 bases between. Germline assignment: CDR1 SGHAT and CDR2 FQNNGV. The CDR3 runs to 16 residues. CDR3 region: CASSLDRGLDGTEAFF. In DNA form, the CDR3 reads TGTGCCAGCAGCTTAGATCGGGGGCTCGACGGCACTGAAGCTTTCTTT.

This clonotype was seen ten or more times. This chain connects TRBV5-1 to TRBJ1-1, with TRBD1 identical over 7 bases. CDR1 and CDR2 from the germline V gene are SGHRS and YFSETQ. V lost 4 bases and J lost 1; bases outside the gene matches: 10. CDR3 size: 16 residues. In nucleotides, the CDR3 is TGCGCCAGCAGCCCCGGGGGCCAGGGGGGGAACACTGAAGCTTTCTTT. It is translated as CASSPGGQGGNTEAFF.

The chain is built from TRBV20-1 and TRBJ2-7; D is possibly TRBD1 or TRBD2 (7 bases each). V was pared by 1 base and J by 3 bases, with 16 bases between. The CDR3 covers 15 residues. Germline V gives CDR1 DFQATT, CDR2 SNEGSKA (reference sequence). The CDR3 bases are TGCAGTGCTAGAGGGGCGACAGGGAGGGACTACGAGCAGTACTTC. Encoded protein: CSARGATGRDYEQYF.